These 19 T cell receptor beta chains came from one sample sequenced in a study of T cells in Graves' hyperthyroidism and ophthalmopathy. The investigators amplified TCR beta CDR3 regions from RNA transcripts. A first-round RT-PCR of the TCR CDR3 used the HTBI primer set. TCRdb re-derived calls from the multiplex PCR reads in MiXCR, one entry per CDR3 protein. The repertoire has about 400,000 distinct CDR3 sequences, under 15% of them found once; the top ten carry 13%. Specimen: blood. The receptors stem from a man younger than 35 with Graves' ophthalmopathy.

The CDR3 loop is CASSLAGAGETQYF. Written as DNA, the CDR3 is TGTGCCAGCAGCTTAGCAGGGGCGGGGGAGACCCAGTACTTC. The rearrangement links TRBV5-6 to TRBJ2-5; either TRBD1 or TRBD2 may fit D (6 bases each). The germline CDR1 and CDR2 sequences are SGHDT and YYEEEE. The CDR3 length is 14 residues. V lost 2 bases, J lost 5 bases, and 13 bases lay in between.

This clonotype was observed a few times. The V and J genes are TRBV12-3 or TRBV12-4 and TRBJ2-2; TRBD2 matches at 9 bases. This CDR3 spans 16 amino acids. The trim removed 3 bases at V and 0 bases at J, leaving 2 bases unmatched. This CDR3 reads CASSLGGGANTGELFF. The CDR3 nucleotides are TGTGCCAGCAGTTTGGGCGGGGGGGCGAACACCGGGGAGCTGTTTTTT.

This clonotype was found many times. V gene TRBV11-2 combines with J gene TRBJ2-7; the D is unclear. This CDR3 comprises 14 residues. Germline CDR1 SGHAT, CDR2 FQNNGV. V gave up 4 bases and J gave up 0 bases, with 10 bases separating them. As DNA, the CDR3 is TGTGCCAGCAGCTCAAGGCCAGTCTCCTACGAGCAGTACTTC. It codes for CASSSRPVSYEQYF.

The CDR3 DNA is TGTGCCAGCAGCCAGAATGGGGACGAGCAGTACTTC. Its protein is CASSQNGDEQYF. The rearrangement uses TRBV7-9 and TRBJ2-7; the D is unclear. Trimming took off 5 bases at V and 5 bases at J, with 10 bases between the two ends. Per the germline V gene, CDR1 is SEHNR and CDR2 is FQNEAQ (reference sequence). The CDR3 is 12 amino acids.

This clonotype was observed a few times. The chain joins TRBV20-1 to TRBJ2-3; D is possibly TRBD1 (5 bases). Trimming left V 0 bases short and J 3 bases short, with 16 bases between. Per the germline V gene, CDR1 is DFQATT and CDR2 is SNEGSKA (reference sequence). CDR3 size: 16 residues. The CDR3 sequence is CSAREDPRGGTDTQYF. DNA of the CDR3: TGCAGTGCTAGAGAAGACCCTAGGGGTGGTACAGATACGCAGTATTTT.

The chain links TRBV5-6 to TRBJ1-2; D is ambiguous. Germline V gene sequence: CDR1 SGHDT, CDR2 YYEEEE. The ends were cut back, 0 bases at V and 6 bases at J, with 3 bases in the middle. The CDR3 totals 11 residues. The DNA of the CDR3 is TGTGCCAGCAGCTTGGATCATGGCTACACCTTC. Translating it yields CASSLDHGYTF.

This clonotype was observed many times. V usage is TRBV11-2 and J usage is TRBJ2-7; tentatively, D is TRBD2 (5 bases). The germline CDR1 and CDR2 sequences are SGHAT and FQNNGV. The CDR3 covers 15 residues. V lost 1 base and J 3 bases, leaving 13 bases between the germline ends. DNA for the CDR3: TGTGCCAGCAGCTTAGGGACTCAAGGGTTCTACGAGCAGTACTTC. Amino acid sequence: CASSLGTQGFYEQYF.

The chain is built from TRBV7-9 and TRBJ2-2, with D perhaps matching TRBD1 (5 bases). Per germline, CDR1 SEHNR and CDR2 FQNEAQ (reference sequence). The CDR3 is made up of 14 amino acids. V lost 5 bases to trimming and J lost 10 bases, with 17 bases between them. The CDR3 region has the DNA TGTGCCAGCAGCCACCCTGAAAGGGGTTTGGAGCTGTTTTTT. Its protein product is CASSHPERGLELFF.

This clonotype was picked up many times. The CDR3 DNA reads TGTGCCACCGGAGAACGACAGGGGCGGCCCCAGCATTTT. Amino acid sequence: CATGERQGRPQHF. The rearrangement uses TRBV24-1 and TRBJ1-5; 8 nucleotides align to TRBD1. The CDR3 consists of 13 residues. V lost 9 bases, J lost 9 bases, and 9 bases stayed unmatched. Germline V gene sequence: CDR1 KGHDR, CDR2 SFDVKD.

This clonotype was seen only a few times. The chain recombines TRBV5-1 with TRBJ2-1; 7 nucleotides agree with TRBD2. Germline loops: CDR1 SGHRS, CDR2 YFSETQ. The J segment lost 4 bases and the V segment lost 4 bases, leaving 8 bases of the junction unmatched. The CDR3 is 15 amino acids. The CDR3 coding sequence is TGCGCCAGCAGCCTCGGGGAGGGGAGATACAATGAGCAGTTCTTC. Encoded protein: CASSLGEGRYNEQFF.

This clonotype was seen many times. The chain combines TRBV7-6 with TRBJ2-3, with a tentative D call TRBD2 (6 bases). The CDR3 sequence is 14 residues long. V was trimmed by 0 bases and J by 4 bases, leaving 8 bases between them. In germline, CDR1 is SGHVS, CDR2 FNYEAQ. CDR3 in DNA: TGTGCCAGCAGCTTAGCGTGGGGGGCAGATACGCAGTATTTT. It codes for CASSLAWGADTQYF.

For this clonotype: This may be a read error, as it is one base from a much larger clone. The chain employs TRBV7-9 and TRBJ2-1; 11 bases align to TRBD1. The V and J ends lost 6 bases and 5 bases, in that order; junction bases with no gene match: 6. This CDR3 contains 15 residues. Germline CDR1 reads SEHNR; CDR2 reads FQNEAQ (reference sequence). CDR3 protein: CASSPPGQGDNEQFF. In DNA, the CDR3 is TGTGCCAGCAGTCCTCCGGGACAGGGGGACAATGAGCAGTTCTTC.

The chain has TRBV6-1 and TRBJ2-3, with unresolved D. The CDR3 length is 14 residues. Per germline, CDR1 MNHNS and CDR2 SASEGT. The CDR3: CAAGVDLSTDTQYF. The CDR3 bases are TGTGCAGCTGGCGTAGACCTTAGCACAGATACGCAGTATTTT.

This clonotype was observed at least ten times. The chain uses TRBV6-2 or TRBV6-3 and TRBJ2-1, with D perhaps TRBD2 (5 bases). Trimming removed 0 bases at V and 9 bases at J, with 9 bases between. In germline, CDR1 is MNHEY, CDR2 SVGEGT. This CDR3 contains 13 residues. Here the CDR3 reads CASSYSGETEQFF. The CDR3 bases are TGTGCCAGCAGTTACTCGGGAGAAACTGAGCAGTTCTTC.

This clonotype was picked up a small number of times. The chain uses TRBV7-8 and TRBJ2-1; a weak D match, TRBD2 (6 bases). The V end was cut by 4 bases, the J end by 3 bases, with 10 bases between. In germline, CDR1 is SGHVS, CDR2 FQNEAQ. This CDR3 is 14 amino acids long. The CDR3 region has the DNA TGTGCCAGCAGCTGGGGAGGCGGCTACAATGAGCAGTTCTTC. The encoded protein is CASSWGGGYNEQFF.

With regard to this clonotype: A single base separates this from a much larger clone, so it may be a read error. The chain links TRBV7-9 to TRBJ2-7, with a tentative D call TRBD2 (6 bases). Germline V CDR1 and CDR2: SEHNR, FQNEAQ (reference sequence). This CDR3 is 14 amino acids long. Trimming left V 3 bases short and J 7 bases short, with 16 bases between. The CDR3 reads CASSFRTMQDEQYF. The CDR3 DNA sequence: TGTGCCAGCAGCTTTAGGACTATGCAGGATGAGCAGTACTTC.

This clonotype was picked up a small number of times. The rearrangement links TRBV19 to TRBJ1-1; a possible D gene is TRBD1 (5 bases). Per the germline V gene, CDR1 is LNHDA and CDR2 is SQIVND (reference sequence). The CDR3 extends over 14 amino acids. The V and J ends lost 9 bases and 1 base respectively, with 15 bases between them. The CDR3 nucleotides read TGTGCCAGCCGCTCCTGGGGGGGGAACACTGAAGCTTTCTTT. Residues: CASRSWGGNTEAFF.

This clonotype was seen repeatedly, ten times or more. CDR3 bases: TGTGCCAGCGGCAGGGACAGGGGGGACTACGAGCAGTACTTC. Translation: CASGRDRGDYEQYF. The chain combines TRBV7-2 with TRBJ2-7; 11 bases agree with TRBD1. Per the germline V gene, CDR1 is SGHTA and CDR2 is FQGNSA. The ends lost 8 bases at V and 3 bases at J; junction bases unmatched: 6. The CDR3 runs to 14 residues.

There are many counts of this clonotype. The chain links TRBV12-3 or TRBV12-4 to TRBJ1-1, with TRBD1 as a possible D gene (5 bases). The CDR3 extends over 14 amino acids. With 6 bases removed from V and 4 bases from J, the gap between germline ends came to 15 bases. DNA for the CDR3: TGTGCCAGCAGGCAGGGTATCGTAGTCACTGAAGCTTTCTTT. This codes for CASRQGIVVTEAFF.